The following is a T cell receptor beta chain sequence with its context. The record originates from a study of spatial heterogeneity in lung cancer. This CDR3 is 14 amino acids long. Losses at the gene ends were 5 bases for V and 6 bases for J; bases not matched to a gene: 8. The germline gives CDR1 SEHNR, CDR2 FQNEAQ (reference sequence). TCRdb reanalysed the 5' RACE reads using MiXCR and keeps one entry per CDR3 protein. The sample carries some 41,000 distinct CDR3 sequences, roughly a tenth recorded once. Time point here: blood at routine non-recurrence follow-up after resection. Material: PBMCs, obtained at follow-up. This sequence joins TRBV7-9 and TRBJ2-7, with TRBD2 matching over 9 bases. The TCR originated in a female donor with early-stage non-small cell lung cancer. CDR3 nucleotide sequence: TGTGCCAGCAGCCTCAGCGGGGGGCGGACCGAGCAGTACTTC. The encoded protein is CASSLSGGRTEQYF. Supplemented by reference TRBV7-9 and TRBJ2-7, the full variable domain reads DTGVSQNPRHKITKRGQNVTFRCDPISEHNRLYWYRQTLGQGPEFLTYFQNEAQLEKSRLLSDRFSAERPKGSFSTLEIQRTEQGDSAMYLCASSLSGGRTEQYFGPGTRLTVT.